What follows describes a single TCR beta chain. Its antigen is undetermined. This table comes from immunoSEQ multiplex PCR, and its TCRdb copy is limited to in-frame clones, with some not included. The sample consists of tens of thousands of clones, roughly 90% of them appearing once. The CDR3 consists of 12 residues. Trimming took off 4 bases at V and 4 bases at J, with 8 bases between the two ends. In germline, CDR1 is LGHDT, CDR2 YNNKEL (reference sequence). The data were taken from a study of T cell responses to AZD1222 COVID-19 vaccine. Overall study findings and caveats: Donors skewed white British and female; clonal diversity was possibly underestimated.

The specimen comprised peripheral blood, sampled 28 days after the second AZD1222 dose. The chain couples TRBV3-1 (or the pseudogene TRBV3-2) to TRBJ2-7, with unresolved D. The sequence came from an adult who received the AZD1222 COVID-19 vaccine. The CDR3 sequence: CASSPPPYEQYF. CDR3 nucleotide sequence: TGTGCCAGCAGCCCCCCCCCGTACGAGCAGTACTTC.